These 22 T cell receptor beta chains were sequenced from one sample in a study of blood T cell repertoires in COVID-19. Clones were read by immunoSEQ multiplex PCR, and TCRdb kept only the in-frame ones, dropping some. Of 390,000 or so clones listed, approximately 90% are singletons. Specimen: peripheral blood. Source of these receptors: a woman younger than 45 with active or convalescent COVID-19.

This chain joins TRBV18 and TRBJ2-5; D uncertain. V lost 3 bases and J lost 5, with 13 bases in between. The CDR3 has 14 residues. The germline V gene encodes CDR1 KGHSH and CDR2 LQKENI. CDR3 bases: TGTGCCAGCTCACCGCTCCATAGTCCGGAGACCCAGTACTTC. As protein: CASSPLHSPETQYF.

The chain recombines TRBV12-3 or TRBV12-4 with TRBJ1-6; D remains unclear. The V end was cut by 6 bases, the J end by 10 bases, with 13 bases between. The CDR3 is 13 residues long. The DNA for the CDR3 is TGTGCCAGCAGCGGAGGGTATAGCTCACCCCTCCACTTT. Protein: CASSGGYSSPLHF.

The J gene is TRBJ2-7, the V gene TRBV6-5; 9 nucleotides match TRBD1. The V segment lost 6 bases and the J segment 6 bases; nucleotides outside the gene matches: 9. CDR3 length: 14 amino acids. Germline V CDR1 and CDR2: MNHEY, SVGAGI. The CDR3 DNA reads TGTGCCAGCAGAGCCGGGACAGGGTTTGGCGAGCAGTACTTC. Translating it yields CASRAGTGFGEQYF.

The genes are TRBV3-1 (or the pseudogene TRBV3-2) and TRBJ1-2, with D unclear. CDR1 and CDR2 from the germline V gene are LGHDT and YNNKEL (reference sequence). Between the trimmed V and J ends, which lost 0 bases and 4 bases, there was a span of 15 bases. There are 16 residues in the CDR3. The CDR3 bases are TGTGCCAGCAGCCAAGATGTGGAGCGGGAGGTCTATGGCTACACCTTC. Residues: CASSQDVEREVYGYTF.

This clone showed up just once. This chain joins TRBV5-1 and TRBJ2-1; 10 bases are shared with TRBD2. With 4 bases clipped from V and 6 bases from J, the junction kept 4 bases outside the gene matches. In germline, CDR1 is SGHRS, CDR2 YFSETQ. This CDR3 is built from 14 residues. This chain's CDR3 is CASSRTSGLNEQFF. CDR3 DNA sequence: TGCGCCAGCAGCAGGACTAGCGGTCTCAATGAGCAGTTCTTC.

This chain links TRBV29-1 with TRBJ2-1; 11 nucleotides align to TRBD1. The length of the CDR3 is 16 residues. Germline-derived CDR1 and CDR2 are SQVTM and ANQGSEA. J gave up 3 bases and V 1 base, and 5 bases lay outside the gene matches. CDR3 nucleotides: TGCAGCGTTGAAGGCGCGGACAGGGGGCTCTACAATGAGCAGTTCTTC. Translating it yields CSVEGADRGLYNEQFF.

V is TRBV5-1 and J is TRBJ2-3; 8 nucleotides agree with TRBD2. Germline V gene data show CDR1 as SGHRS and CDR2 as YFSETQ. This CDR3 is built from 16 residues. The trim removed 0 bases at V and 4 bases at J, leaving 7 bases unmatched. The CDR3 protein is CASSLARGGPADTQYF. CDR3 coding DNA: TGCGCCAGCAGCTTGGCCCGGGGGGGCCCCGCAGATACGCAGTATTTT.

The V and J genes are TRBV27 and TRBJ1-1; 8 bases map to TRBD1. The J segment lost 1 base and the V segment lost 5 bases, leaving 15 bases of the junction unmatched. The CDR3 extends over 18 amino acids. Germline assignment: CDR1 MNHEY and CDR2 SMNVEV (reference sequence). The CDR3 loop reads CASSPIRDRNVRNTEAFF. The DNA of the CDR3 is TGTGCCAGCAGTCCGATCCGGGACAGGAACGTTAGGAACACTGAAGCTTTCTTT.

The chain has TRBV18 and TRBJ1-3, with D perhaps TRBD1 (6 bases). The CDR3 contains 16 residues. Per the germline V gene, CDR1 is KGHSH and CDR2 is LQKENI. The V and J ends lost 5 bases and 0 bases respectively, with 14 bases between them. CDR3 residues: CASSIGTSFSGNTIYF. Here the CDR3 DNA reads TGTGCCAGCTCAATCGGGACATCCTTCTCTGGAAACACCATATATTTT.

This clone showed up many times. This chain links TRBV6-5 with TRBJ2-7, with D possibly TRBD2 on 5 matching bases. V was pared by 0 bases and J by 4 bases, with 16 bases between. The CDR3 spans 16 residues. Germline CDR1 reads MNHEY; CDR2 reads SVGAGI. This CDR3 reads CASSYSSGLAKYEQYF. The CDR3 DNA sequence: TGTGCCAGCAGTTACTCGTCGGGGTTGGCCAAATACGAGCAGTACTTC.

The gene calls are TRBV6-5 and TRBJ2-3, with TRBD1 matching over 8 bases. Trimming removed 7 bases from V and 3 bases from J; junction bases left unmatched: 6. CDR3 length equals 14 residues. CDR1 and CDR2 from the germline V gene are MNHEY and SVGAGI. The CDR3: CASTKDRVTDTQYF. CDR3 nucleotide sequence: TGTGCCAGCACTAAGGACAGGGTAACAGATACGCAGTATTTT.

The chain couples TRBV7-2 to TRBJ2-7; 7 nucleotides line up with TRBD1. The CDR3 has 14 residues. In germline, CDR1 is SGHTA, CDR2 FQGNSA. The J segment lost 1 base and the V segment lost 5 bases, leaving 5 bases of the junction unmatched. CDR3: CASSLRQGSYEQYF. DNA for the CDR3: TGTGCCAGCAGCCTACGACAGGGATCCTACGAGCAGTACTTC.

The genes are TRBV4-1 and TRBJ1-2, with D unclear. The CDR3 covers 14 residues. The germline gives CDR1 MGHRA, CDR2 YSYEKL. Trimming pared 1 base from V and 5 bases from J, leaving 11 bases between. CDR3 region: CASSQGVRDYGYTF. In DNA form, the CDR3 reads TGCGCCAGCAGCCAAGGAGTGCGGGATTATGGCTACACCTTC.

The V call is TRBV6-5, the J call TRBJ1-2; 8 nucleotides align to TRBD1. CDR1 is MNHEY, CDR2 SVGAGI, per germline. The CDR3 has 12 residues. Unmatched junction bases numbered 2, after V lost 5 bases and J lost 6 bases. DNA for the CDR3: TGTGCCAGCAGTAGGACAGGGAATGGCTACACCTTC. It encodes CASSRTGNGYTF.

This clone was detected only once. V is TRBV5-1 and J is TRBJ2-7; the D is unclear. Germline V gene sequence: CDR1 SGHRS, CDR2 YFSETQ. This CDR3 region has 12 residues. Trimming removed 1 base at V and 5 bases at J, with 7 bases between. In DNA, the CDR3 is TGCGCCAGCAGCTTGTATCGCGACGAGCAGTACTTC. Encoded protein: CASSLYRDEQYF.

The chain carries TRBV6-1 and TRBJ1-2, with D unresolved. Trimming cost V 1 base and J 4 bases, with 7 bases left between them. Germline V gene lookup returns CDR1 MNHNS and CDR2 SASEGT. This CDR3 is 13 amino acids long. This CDR3 is CASSEDTSYGYTF. CDR3 nucleotide sequence: TGTGCCAGCAGTGAAGACACCTCCTATGGCTACACCTTC.

The chain joins TRBV7-9 to TRBJ1-2; 7 bases line up with TRBD1. Germline CDR1 and CDR2: SEHNR and FQNEAQ (reference sequence). Germline trimming cut 1 base from V and 3 bases from J; bases unmatched to any gene: 5. CDR3 size: 15 residues. The CDR3 nucleotides are TGTGCCAGCAGCTTAGTATGGGACAGAGACTATGGCTACACCTTC. It is translated as CASSLVWDRDYGYTF.

The rearrangement links TRBV27 to TRBJ1-6; TRBD1 matches 7 bases. V lost 3 bases to trimming and J lost 7 bases; unmatched junction nucleotides: 9. Germline V lookup: CDR1 MNHEY, CDR2 SMNVEV (reference sequence). The CDR3 is made up of 16 amino acids. DNA for the CDR3: TGTGCCAGCAGTTTCGCCAGGGGGTTGGAGAATTCACCCCTCCACTTT. This translates into CASSFARGLENSPLHF.

V is TRBV15 and J is TRBJ2-1; the match to TRBD2 covers 14 bases. The CDR3 has 16 amino acids. Trimming at V came to 3 bases and at J to 6 bases, leaving 4 bases not matched to a gene. Germline CDR1 and CDR2: LNHNV and YYDKDF (reference sequence). CDR3 amino acids: CATSSRGTSGGNEQFF. CDR3 bases: TGTGCCACCAGCAGCCGAGGGACTAGCGGGGGCAATGAGCAGTTCTTC. The full variable domain, rest sourced from reference TRBV15 and TRBJ2-1, is DAMVIQNPRYQVTQFGKPVTLSCSQTLNHNVMYWYQQKSSQAPKLLFHYYDKDFNNEADTPDNFQSRRPNTSFCFLDIRSPGLGDTAMYLCATSSRGTSGGNEQFFGPGTRLTVL.

The chain is built from TRBV5-6 and TRBJ1-2; 9 nucleotides match TRBD1. The V gene's germline CDR1 is SGHDT and CDR2 YYEEEE. Trimming at V came to 2 bases and at J to 4 bases, leaving 6 bases not matched to a gene. CDR3 length equals 15 residues. The DNA for the CDR3 is TGTGCCAGCAGCTTAGGGGACAGGGAGGGCTATGGCTACACCTTC. Translated, it gives CASSLGDREGYGYTF.

This CDR3 reads CASSPGQGVYEQYF. Written as DNA, the CDR3 is TGTGCCAGTAGCCCGGGACAGGGGGTCTACGAGCAGTACTTC. The chain is built from TRBV19 and TRBJ2-7; 11 bases are shared with TRBD1. Germline-derived CDR1 and CDR2 are LNHDA and SQIVND (reference sequence). V trimming: 6 bases; J trimming: 3 bases; junction bases outside the gene matches: 4. This CDR3 spans 14 amino acids. The entire variable domain, with the rest obtained from reference TRBV19 and TRBJ2-7, is as follows: DGGITQSPKYLFRKEGQNVTLSCEQNLNHDAMYWYRQDPGQGLRLIYYSQIVNDFQKGDIAEGYSVSREKKESFPLTVTSAQKNPTAFYLCASSPGQGVYEQYFGPGTRLTVT.

This chain links TRBV5-8 with TRBJ2-1, with a tentative D call TRBD2 (5 bases). The ends were cut back, 1 base at V and 4 bases at J, with 12 bases in the middle. The CDR3 contains 15 residues. The germline V gene has CDR1 SGHTS and CDR2 YDEGEE. The CDR3 DNA reads as TGTGCCAGCAGCTTGTTCTCGGGGTCTTACAATGAGCAGTTCTTC. It codes for CASSLFSGSYNEQFF. The full variable domain, its missing parts supplied by reference TRBV5-8 and TRBJ2-1, is EAGVTQSPTHLIKTRGQQATLRCSPISGHTSVYWYQQALGLGLQFLLWYDEGEERNRGNFPPRFSGRQFPNYSSELNVNALELEDSALYLCASSLFSGSYNEQFFGPGTRLTVL.